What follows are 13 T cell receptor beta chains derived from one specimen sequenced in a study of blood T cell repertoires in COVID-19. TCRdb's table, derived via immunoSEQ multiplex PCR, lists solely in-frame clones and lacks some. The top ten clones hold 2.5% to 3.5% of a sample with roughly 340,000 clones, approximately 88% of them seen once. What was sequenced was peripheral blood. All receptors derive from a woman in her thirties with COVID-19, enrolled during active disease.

CDR3 in amino acids: CASSLVPRLAGDTQYF. The CDR3 DNA follows: TGTGCCAGCAGCTTAGTTCCGAGACTAGCGGGGGATACGCAGTATTTT. The chain joins TRBV7-2 to TRBJ2-3; 11 bases align to TRBD2. The CDR3 is 16 residues long. V lost 1 base to trimming and J lost 6 bases; unmatched junction nucleotides: 6. The V gene's germline CDR1 is SGHTA and CDR2 FQGNSA.

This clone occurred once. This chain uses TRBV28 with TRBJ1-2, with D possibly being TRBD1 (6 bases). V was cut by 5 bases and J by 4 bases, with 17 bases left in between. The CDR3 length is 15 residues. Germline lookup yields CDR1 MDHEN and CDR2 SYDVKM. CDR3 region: CASSLLAGGGYGYTF. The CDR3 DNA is TGTGCCAGCAGTCTTCTTGCGGGGGGCGGCTATGGCTACACCTTC.

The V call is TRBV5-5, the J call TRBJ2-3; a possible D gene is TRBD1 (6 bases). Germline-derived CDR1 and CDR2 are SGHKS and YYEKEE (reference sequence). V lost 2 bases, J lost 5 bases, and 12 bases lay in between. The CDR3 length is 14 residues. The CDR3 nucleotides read TGTGCCAGCAGCTTACACAGGGAATTAGATACGCAGTATTTT. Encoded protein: CASSLHRELDTQYF.

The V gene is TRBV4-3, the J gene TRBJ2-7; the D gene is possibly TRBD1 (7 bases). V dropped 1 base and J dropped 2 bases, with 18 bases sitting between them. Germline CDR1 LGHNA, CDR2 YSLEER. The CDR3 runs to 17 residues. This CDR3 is CASSQGRQGGIPYEQYF. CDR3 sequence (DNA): TGCGCCAGCAGCCAAGGGAGACAGGGAGGCATCCCCTACGAGCAGTACTTC.

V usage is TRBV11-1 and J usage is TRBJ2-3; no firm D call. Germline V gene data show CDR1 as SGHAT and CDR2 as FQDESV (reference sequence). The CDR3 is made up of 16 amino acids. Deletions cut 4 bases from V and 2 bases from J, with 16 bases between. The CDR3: CASSSWADYFTDTQYF. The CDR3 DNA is TGTGCCAGCAGCTCCTGGGCAGATTACTTCACAGATACGCAGTATTTT.

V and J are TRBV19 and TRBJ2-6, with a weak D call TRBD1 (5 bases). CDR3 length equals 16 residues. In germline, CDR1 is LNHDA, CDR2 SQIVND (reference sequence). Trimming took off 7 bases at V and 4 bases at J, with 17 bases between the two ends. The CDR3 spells CASTLGVGRGANVLTF. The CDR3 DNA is TGTGCCAGTACCCTAGGGGTCGGACGAGGGGCCAACGTCCTGACTTTC. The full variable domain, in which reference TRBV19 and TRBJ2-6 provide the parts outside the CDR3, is DGGITQSPKYLFRKEGQNVTLSCEQNLNHDAMYWYRQDPGQGLRLIYYSQIVNDFQKGDIAEGYSVSREKKESFPLTVTSAQKNPTAFYLCASTLGVGRGANVLTFGAGSRLTVL.

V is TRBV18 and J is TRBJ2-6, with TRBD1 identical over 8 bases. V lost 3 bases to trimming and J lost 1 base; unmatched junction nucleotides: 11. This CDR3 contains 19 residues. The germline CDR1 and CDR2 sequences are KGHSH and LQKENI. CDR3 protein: CASSPFMTGARSGANVLTF. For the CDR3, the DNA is TGTGCCAGCTCACCCTTTATGACAGGGGCTAGATCTGGGGCCAACGTCCTGACTTTC.

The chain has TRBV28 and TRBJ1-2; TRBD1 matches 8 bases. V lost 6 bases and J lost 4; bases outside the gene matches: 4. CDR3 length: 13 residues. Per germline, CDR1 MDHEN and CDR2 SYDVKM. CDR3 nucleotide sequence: TGTGCCAGCAGCCAGGACAGGGCCTATGGCTACACCTTC. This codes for CASSQDRAYGYTF.

CDR3 sequence reads: CASSPGADYGYTF. Here the CDR3 DNA reads TGTGCCAGCAGTCCAGGGGCTGACTATGGCTACACCTTC. The chain couples TRBV6-5 to TRBJ1-2; D possibly corresponds to TRBD1 (6 bases). Germline V CDR1 and CDR2: MNHEY, SVGAGI. V was clipped by 5 bases and J by 3 bases, with 10 bases between them. The CDR3 sequence is 13 residues long.

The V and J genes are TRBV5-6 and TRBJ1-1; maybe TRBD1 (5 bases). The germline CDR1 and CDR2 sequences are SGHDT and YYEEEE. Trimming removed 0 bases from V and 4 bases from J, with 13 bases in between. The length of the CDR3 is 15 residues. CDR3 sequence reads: CASSLVGGLVTEAFF. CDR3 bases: TGTGCCAGCAGCTTGGTGGGGGGGTTGGTCACTGAAGCTTTCTTT. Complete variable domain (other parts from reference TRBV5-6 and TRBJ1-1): DAGVTQSPTHLIKTRGQQVTLRCSPKSGHDTVSWYQQALGQGPQFIFQYYEEEERQRGNFPDRFSGHQFPNYSSELNVNALLLGDSALYLCASSLVGGLVTEAFFGQGTRLTVV.

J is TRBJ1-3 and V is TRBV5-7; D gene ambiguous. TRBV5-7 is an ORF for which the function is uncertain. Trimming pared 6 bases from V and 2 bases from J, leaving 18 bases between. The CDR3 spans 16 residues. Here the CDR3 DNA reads TGTGCCAGCACGAGGATCGGGTTAAGACCTGGAAACACCATATATTTT. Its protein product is CASTRIGLRPGNTIYF.

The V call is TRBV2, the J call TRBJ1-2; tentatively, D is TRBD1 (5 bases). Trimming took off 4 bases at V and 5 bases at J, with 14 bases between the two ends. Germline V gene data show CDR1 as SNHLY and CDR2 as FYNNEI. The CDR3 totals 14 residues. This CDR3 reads CASSARGLGYGYTF. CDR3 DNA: TGTGCCAGCAGTGCGAGGGGACTGGGGTATGGCTACACCTTC.

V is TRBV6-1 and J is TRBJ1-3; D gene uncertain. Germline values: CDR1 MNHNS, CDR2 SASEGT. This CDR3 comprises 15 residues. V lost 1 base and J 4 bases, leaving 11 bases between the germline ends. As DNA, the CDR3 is TGTGCCAGCAGTGAAGAGAGGGAAACAGGAAACACCATATATTTT. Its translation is CASSEERETGNTIYF.